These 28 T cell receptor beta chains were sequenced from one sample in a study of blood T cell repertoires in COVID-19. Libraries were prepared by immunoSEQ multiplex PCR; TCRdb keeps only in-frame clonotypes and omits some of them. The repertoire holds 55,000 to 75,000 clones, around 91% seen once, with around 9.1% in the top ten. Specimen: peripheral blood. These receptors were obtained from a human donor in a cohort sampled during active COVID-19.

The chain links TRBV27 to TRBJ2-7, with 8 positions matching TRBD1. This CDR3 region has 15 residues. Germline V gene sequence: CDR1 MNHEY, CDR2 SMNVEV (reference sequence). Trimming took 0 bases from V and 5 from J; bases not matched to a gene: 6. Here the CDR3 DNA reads TGTGCCAGCAGTTTATCGAAGGACAGGGCCCACGAGCAGTACTTC. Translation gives CASSLSKDRAHEQYF.

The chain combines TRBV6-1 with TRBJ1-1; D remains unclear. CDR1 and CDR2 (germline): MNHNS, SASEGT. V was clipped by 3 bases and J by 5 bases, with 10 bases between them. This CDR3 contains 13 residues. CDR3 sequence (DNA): TGTGCCAGCAGTGATGAGGGTTGGACTGAAGCTTTCTTT. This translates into CASSDEGWTEAFF.

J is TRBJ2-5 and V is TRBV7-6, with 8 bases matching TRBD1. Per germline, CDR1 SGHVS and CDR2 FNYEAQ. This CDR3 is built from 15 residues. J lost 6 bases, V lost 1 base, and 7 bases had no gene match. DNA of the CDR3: TGTGCCAGCAGCTTAGGCACAGGGGGTATGAAGACCCAGTACTTC. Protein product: CASSLGTGGMKTQYF.

The CDR3 is CASSPSSGANVLTF. DNA of the CDR3: TGTGCCAGCAGCCCCAGCTCTGGGGCCAACGTCCTGACTTTC. The chain combines TRBV7-3 with TRBJ2-6; D unclear. Trimming took off 5 bases at V and 0 bases at J, with 5 bases between the two ends. Germline V lookup: CDR1 SGHTA, CDR2 FQGTGA. The CDR3 runs 14 residues.

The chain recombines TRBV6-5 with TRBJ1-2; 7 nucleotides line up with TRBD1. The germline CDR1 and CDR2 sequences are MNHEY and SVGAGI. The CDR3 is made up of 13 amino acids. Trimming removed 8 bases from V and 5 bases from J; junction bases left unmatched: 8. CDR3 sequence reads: CASVLQGPYGYTF. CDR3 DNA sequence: TGTGCCAGCGTTTTACAGGGGCCATATGGCTACACCTTC.

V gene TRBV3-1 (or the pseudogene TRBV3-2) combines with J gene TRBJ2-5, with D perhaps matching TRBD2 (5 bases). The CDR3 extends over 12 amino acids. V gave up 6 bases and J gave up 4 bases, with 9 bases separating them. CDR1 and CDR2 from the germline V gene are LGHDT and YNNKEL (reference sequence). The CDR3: CASSTAVETQYF. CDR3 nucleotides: TGTGCCAGCAGTACAGCGGTAGAGACCCAGTACTTC.

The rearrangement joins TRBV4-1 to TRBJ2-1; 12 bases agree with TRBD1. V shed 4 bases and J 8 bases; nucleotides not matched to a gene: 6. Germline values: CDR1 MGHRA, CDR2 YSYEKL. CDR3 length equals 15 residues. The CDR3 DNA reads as TGCGCCAGCAGCCCCCCAGGGACAGGGGGCTATGAGCAGTTCTTC. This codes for CASSPPGTGGYEQFF.

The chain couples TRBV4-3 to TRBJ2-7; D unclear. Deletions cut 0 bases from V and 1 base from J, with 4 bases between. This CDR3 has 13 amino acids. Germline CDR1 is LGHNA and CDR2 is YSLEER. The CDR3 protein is CASSQDRSYEQYF. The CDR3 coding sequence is TGCGCCAGCAGCCAAGATAGATCCTACGAGCAGTACTTC.

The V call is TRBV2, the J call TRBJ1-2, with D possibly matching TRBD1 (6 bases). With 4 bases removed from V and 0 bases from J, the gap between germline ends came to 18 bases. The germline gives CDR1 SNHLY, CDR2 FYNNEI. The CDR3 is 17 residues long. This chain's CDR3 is CASSGTDQGGSNYGYTF. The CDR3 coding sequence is TGTGCCAGCAGTGGGACAGATCAAGGGGGTTCTAACTATGGCTACACCTTC.

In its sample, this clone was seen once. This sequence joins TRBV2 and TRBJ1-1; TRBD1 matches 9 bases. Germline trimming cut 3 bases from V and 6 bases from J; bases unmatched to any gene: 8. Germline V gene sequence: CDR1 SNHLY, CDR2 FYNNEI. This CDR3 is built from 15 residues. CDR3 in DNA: TGTGCCAGCAGTGACCGGACAGGGGCCCCCCCTGAAGCTTTCTTT. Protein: CASSDRTGAPPEAFF. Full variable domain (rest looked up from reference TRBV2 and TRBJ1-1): EPEVTQTPSHQVTQMGQEVILRCVPISNHLYFYWYRQILGQKVEFLVSFYNNEISEKSEIFDDQFSVERPDGSNFTLKIRSTKLEDSAMYFCASSDRTGAPPEAFFGQGTRLTVV.

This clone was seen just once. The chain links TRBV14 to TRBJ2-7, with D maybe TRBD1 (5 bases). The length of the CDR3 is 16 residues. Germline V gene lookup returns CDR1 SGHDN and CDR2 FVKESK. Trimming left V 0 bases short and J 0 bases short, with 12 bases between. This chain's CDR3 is CASSQESGPFSYEQYF. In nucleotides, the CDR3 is TGTGCCAGCAGCCAAGAATCAGGGCCCTTCTCCTACGAGCAGTACTTC.

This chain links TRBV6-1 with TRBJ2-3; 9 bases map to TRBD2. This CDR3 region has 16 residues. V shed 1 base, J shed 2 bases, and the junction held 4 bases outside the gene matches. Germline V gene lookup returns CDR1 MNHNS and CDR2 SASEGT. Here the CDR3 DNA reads TGTGCCAGCAGTGAAGGTGCGGGGGGGCCCACAGATACGCAGTATTTT. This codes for CASSEGAGGPTDTQYF.

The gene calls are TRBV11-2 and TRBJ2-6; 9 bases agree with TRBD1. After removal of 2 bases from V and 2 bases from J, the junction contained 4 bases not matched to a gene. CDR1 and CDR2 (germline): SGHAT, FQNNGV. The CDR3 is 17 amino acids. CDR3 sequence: CASSLWTGAAGANVLTF. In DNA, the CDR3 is TGTGCCAGCAGCTTATGGACAGGGGCAGCTGGGGCCAACGTCCTGACTTTC. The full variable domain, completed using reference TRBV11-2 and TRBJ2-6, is EAGVAQSPRYKIIEKRQSVAFWCNPISGHATLYWYQQILGQGPKLLIQFQNNGVVDDSQLPKDRFSAERLKGVDSTLKIQPAKLEDSAVYLCASSLWTGAAGANVLTFGAGSRLTVL.

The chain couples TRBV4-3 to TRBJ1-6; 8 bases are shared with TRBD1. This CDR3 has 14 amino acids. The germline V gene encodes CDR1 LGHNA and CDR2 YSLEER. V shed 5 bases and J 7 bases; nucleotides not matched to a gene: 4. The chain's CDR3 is CASSGQGHNSPLHF. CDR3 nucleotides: TGCGCCAGCAGCGGACAGGGTCACAATTCACCCCTCCACTTT.

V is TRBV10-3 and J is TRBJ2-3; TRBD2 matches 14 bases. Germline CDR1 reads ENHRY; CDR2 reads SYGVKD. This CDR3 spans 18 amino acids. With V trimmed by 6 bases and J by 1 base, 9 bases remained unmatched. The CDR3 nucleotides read TGTGCCATCAGAACGGGACTAGCGGGGGCGAAAGGCACAGATACGCAGTATTTT. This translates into CAIRTGLAGAKGTDTQYF.

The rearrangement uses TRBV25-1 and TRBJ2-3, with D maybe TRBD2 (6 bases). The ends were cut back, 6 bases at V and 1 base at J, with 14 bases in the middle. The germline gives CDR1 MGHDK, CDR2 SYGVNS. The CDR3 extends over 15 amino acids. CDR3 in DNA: TGTGCCAGCAGGCCTGCGGGACCGCGCACAGATACGCAGTATTTT. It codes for CASRPAGPRTDTQYF. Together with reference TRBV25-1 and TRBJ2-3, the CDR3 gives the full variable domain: EADIYQTPRYLVIGTGKKITLECSQTMGHDKMYWYQQDPGMELHLIHYSYGVNSTEKGDLSSESTVSRIRTEHFPLTLESARPSHTSQYLCASRPAGPRTDTQYFGPGTRLTVL.

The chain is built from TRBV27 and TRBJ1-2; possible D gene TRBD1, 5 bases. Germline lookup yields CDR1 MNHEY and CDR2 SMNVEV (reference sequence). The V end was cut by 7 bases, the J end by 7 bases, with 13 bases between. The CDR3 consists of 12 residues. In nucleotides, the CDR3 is TGTGCCAGCATGGGCAGGGAGGCTGGCTACACCTTC. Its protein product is CASMGREAGYTF.

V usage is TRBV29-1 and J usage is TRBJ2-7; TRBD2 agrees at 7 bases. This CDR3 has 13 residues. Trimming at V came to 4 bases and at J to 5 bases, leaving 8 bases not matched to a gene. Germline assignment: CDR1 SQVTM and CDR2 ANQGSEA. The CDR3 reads CSVVGGDRHEQYF. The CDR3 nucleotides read TGCAGCGTTGTGGGAGGGGATCGGCACGAGCAGTACTTC.

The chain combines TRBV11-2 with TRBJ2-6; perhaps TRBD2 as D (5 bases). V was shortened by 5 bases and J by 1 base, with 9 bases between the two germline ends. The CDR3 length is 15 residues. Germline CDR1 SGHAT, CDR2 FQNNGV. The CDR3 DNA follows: TGTGCCAGCAGCCCTTGGAGGTCTGGGGCCAACGTCCTGACTTTC. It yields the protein CASSPWRSGANVLTF. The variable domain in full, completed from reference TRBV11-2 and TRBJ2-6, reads EAGVAQSPRYKIIEKRQSVAFWCNPISGHATLYWYQQILGQGPKLLIQFQNNGVVDDSQLPKDRFSAERLKGVDSTLKIQPAKLEDSAVYLCASSPWRSGANVLTFGAGSRLTVL.

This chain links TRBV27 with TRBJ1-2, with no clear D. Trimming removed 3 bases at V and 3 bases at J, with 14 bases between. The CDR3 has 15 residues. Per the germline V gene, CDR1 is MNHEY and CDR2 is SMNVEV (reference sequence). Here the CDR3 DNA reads TGTGCCAGCAGTTTGGTCCCCACCAGCGACTATGGCTACACCTTC. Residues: CASSLVPTSDYGYTF.

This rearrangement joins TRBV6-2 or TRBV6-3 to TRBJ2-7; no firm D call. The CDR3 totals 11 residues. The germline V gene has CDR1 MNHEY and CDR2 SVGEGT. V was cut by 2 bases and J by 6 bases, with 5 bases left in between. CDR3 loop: CASSYVGEQYF. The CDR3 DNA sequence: TGTGCCAGCAGTTACGTCGGCGAGCAGTACTTC.

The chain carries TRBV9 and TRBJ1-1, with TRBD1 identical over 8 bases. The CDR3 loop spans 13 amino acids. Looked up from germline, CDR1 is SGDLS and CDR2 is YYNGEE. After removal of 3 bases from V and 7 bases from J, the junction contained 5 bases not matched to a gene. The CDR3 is CASSAPGGNEAFF. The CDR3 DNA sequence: TGTGCCAGCAGCGCTCCAGGGGGCAATGAAGCTTTCTTT.

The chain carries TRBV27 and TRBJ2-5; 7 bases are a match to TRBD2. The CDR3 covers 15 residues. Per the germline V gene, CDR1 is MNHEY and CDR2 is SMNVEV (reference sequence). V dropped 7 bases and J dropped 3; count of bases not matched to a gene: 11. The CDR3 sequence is CASIIPTRGEETQYF. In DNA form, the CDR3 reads TGTGCCAGCATTATCCCCACTCGGGGGGAAGAGACCCAGTACTTC.

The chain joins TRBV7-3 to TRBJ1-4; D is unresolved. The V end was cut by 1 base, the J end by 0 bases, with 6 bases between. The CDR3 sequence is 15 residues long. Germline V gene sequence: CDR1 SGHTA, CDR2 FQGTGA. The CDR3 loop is CASSLSGATNEKLFF. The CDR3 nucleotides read TGTGCCAGCAGCTTAAGCGGGGCAACTAATGAAAAACTGTTTTTT.

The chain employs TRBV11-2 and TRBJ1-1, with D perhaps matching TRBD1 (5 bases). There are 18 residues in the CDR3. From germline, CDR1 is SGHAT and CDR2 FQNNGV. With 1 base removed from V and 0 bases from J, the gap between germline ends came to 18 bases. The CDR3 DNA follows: TGTGCCAGCAGCTTAGCGGGGGTACGGGGCCCGATGAACACTGAAGCTTTCTTT. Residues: CASSLAGVRGPMNTEAFF.

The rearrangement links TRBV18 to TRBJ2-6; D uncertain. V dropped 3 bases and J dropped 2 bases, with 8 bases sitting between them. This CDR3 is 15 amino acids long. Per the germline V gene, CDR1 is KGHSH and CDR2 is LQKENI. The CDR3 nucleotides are TGTGCCAGCTCACCTGGGCCCCCTGGGGCCAACGTCCTGACTTTC. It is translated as CASSPGPPGANVLTF.

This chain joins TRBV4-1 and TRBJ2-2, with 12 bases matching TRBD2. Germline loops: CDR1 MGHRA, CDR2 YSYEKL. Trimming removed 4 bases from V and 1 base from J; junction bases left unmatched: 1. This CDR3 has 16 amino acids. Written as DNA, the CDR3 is TGCGCCAGCAGCCCGACTAGCGGGGGGAACACCGGGGAGCTGTTTTTT. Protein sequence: CASSPTSGGNTGELFF.

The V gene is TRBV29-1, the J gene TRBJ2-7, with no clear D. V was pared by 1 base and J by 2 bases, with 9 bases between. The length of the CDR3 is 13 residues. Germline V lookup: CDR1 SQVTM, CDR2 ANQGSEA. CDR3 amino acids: CSVEAGRPYEQYF. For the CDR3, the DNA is TGCAGCGTTGAAGCAGGAAGACCCTACGAGCAGTACTTC.